The 3 T cell receptor beta chains reported below all come from one sample, sequenced in a study of human T cells and chemical hapten exposure (dated by TCRdb to the early 2020s). The library was built by means of RACE. Data came from a NextSeq 500. Using fastp at Q25 and MiXCR, TCRdb reprocessed the public reads and kept productive beta chains. Rows matching on CDR3 protein sequence are summarized as one entry with the most common DNA and genes. The sample has roughly 70,000 distinct CDR3 sequences on record, 30% to 35% of them singletons. Roughly 10% of the sample rests with the top ten. The label giving this sample's time point can be read as: patch test 1, 2 weeks after DPC sensitization. What the treatment or condition label conveys for this sample: therapeutic diphenylcyclopropenone sensitization with weekly scalp DPC. Sequencing used whole blood, obtained in connection with sensitization to the hapten diphenylcyclopropenone (DPC). Every receptor here comes from a man between 40 and 49 years old with alopecia areata. Some clones in this sample may be carry-over from other donors' samples.

CDR3 sequence reads: CASSLGGEGSYEQYF. The CDR3 DNA follows: TGTGCCAGCAGCTTAGGGGGGGAGGGATCCTACGAGCAGTACTTC. The gene calls are TRBV13 and TRBJ2-7, with TRBD2 matching 7 bases. V lost 0 bases, J lost 1 base, and 3 bases stayed unmatched. CDR1 and CDR2 (germline): PRHDT, FYEKMQ (reference sequence). CDR3 length: 15 amino acids.

This clonotype showed up just a few times. J is TRBJ1-4 and V is TRBV20-1, with 9 bases aligning to TRBD1. There are 15 residues in the CDR3. The V gene's germline CDR1 is DFQATT and CDR2 SNEGSKA (reference sequence). With 3 bases clipped from V and 6 bases from J, the junction kept 8 bases outside the gene matches. Here the CDR3 reads CSARDLGQGYEKLFF. The CDR3 DNA follows: TGCAGTGCTAGGGATTTGGGACAGGGCTATGAAAAACTGTTTTTT.

The V call is TRBV10-3, the J call TRBJ1-5; the D is unclear. V was pared by 10 bases and J by 5 bases, with 18 bases between. The CDR3 loop spans 14 amino acids. CDR1 and CDR2 from the germline V gene are ENHRY and SYGVKD. CDR3 residues: CATTAAASDQPQHF. In DNA form, the CDR3 reads TGTGCCACCACGGCGGCAGCCAGTGATCAGCCCCAGCATTTT.